Below are 8 T cell receptor beta chains sequenced from a single sample in a study of regulatory T cells in long-lasting Graves disease. Sequencing libraries for TCR beta were prepared with iRepertoire HTBI primers and Arm-PCR of CDR3 regions. TCRdb ran MiXCR on the multiplex PCR reads and lists one entry per CDR3 protein. The sample records about 540,000 distinct CDR3 sequences, about 14% being singletons. The time point was: newly diagnosed GD, antithyroid drugs for less than 3 months. With RNA extracted from PBMCs as input, the TCR library was made. These data were also reused for a study on T cells in Graves' hyperthyroidism and ophthalmopathy.

Sequencing used peripheral blood mononuclear cells (PBMCs), obtained at new diagnosis, from a patient treated with antithyroid drugs. These receptors were collected from a man younger than 40 with Graves disease.

The chain carries TRBV5-1 and TRBJ2-5; a weak D match, TRBD2 (6 bases). Trimming cost V 7 bases and J 5 bases, with 18 bases left between them. CDR3 length: 14 amino acids. Germline assignment: CDR1 SGHRS and CDR2 YFSETQ. CDR3 amino acids: CASRGGIFQETQYF. Written as DNA, the CDR3 is TGCGCCAGCCGGGGCGGGATCTTCCAGGAGACCCAGTACTTC.

The rearrangement uses TRBV14 and TRBJ1-2, with D maybe TRBD1 (5 bases). V lost 3 bases and J lost 4, with 15 bases in between. Germline assignment: CDR1 SGHDN and CDR2 FVKESK. This CDR3 spans 15 amino acids. CDR3 nucleotide sequence: TGTGCCAGCAGCCATTGGCAGGACACCGGCTATGGCTACACCTTC. Its protein is CASSHWQDTGYGYTF. Complete variable domain (other parts from reference TRBV14 and TRBJ1-2): EAGVTQFPSHSVIEKGQTVTLRCDPISGHDNLYWYRRVMGKEIKFLLHFVKESKQDESGMPNNRFLAERTGGTYSTLKVQPAELEDSGVYFCASSHWQDTGYGYTFGSGTRLTVV.

There are many counts of this clonotype. The chain combines TRBV5-1 with TRBJ2-1; 9 nucleotides agree with TRBD1. V trimming: 0 bases; J trimming: 7 bases; junction bases outside the gene matches: 5. Germline-derived CDR1 and CDR2 are SGHRS and YFSETQ. The length of the CDR3 is 15 residues. CDR3 in amino acids: CASSLDGTGWNEQFF. The CDR3 bases are TGCGCCAGCAGCTTGGATGGGACAGGGTGGAATGAGCAGTTCTTC.

The sample holds many counts of this clonotype. This sequence joins TRBV20-1 and TRBJ1-2, with D hard to call. Between the trimmed V and J ends, which lost 1 base and 3 bases, there was a span of 9 bases. Looked up from germline, CDR1 is DFQATT and CDR2 is SNEGSKA (reference sequence). The CDR3 spans 13 residues. The chain's CDR3 is CSARGTEHYGYTF. DNA of the CDR3: TGCAGTGCTAGAGGGACCGAACACTATGGCTACACCTTC.

DNA of the CDR3: TGCAGTGCCAAATTATGTAGGGGGAGTTACATTCAGTACTTC. Protein sequence: CSAKLCRGSYIQYF. V and J are TRBV20-1 and TRBJ2-4; a possible D gene is TRBD1 (6 bases). Germline V CDR1 and CDR2: DFQATT, SNEGSKA (reference sequence). Trimming shortened V by 6 bases and J by 8 bases, and 20 bases separated the two germline ends. There are 14 residues in the CDR3.

This clonotype appeared many times. The V call is TRBV3-1, the J call TRBJ1-1; D not resolved. This CDR3 spans 16 amino acids. CDR1 is LGHDT and CDR2 is YNNKEL in the germline V gene (reference sequence). Deletions cut 1 base from V and 5 bases from J, with 17 bases between. Here the CDR3 reads CASSQGVRPNGTEAFF. The CDR3 DNA sequence: TGTGCCAGCAGCCAAGGGGTAAGACCTAACGGGACTGAAGCTTTCTTT.

This clonotype was seen ten or more times. The rearrangement joins TRBV6-4 to TRBJ1-5, with D perhaps TRBD1 (6 bases). Germline V CDR1 and CDR2: MRHNA, SNTAGT. This CDR3 region has 13 residues. Deletions cut 4 bases from V and 6 bases from J, with 10 bases between. The CDR3 DNA is TGTGCCAGCAGTGGGGAAGGGGGTCAGCCCCAGCATTTT. This gives the protein CASSGEGGQPQHF.

The sample holds many counts of this clonotype. The V and J genes are TRBV29-1 and TRBJ2-4, with a weak D call TRBD2 (5 bases). V lost 2 bases and J lost 2, with 13 bases in between. CDR3 length: 15 amino acids. From germline, CDR1 is SQVTM and CDR2 ANQGSEA. CDR3 sequence: CSVESLALTKNIQYF. CDR3 nucleotides: TGCAGCGTTGAAAGCCTAGCTTTAACCAAAAACATTCAGTACTTC.